The 14 T cell receptor beta chains given below trace back to one sample, sequenced in a study of OX40 agonist ivuxolimab in advanced cancers. Produced via immunoSEQ multiplex PCR; TCRdb's table is partial and in-frame only. The sample includes 95,000 to 150,000 clones, around 92% of them seen just once. The sample consisted of CD4+ or CD8+ T cells sorted from blood, taken in a trial of the OX40 agonist ivuxolimab. These receptors were obtained from an adult with an advanced solid tumor such as melanoma, head and neck, liver or kidney cancer.

CDR3 DNA: TGTGCCAGCAGCTCTTTACTAGCGGTGACGTCCTTGGACTACGAGCAGTACTTC. Residues: CASSSLLAVTSLDYEQYF. The chain uses TRBV7-9 and TRBJ2-7; 8 nucleotides line up with TRBD2. After removal of 4 bases from V and 3 bases from J, the junction contained 17 bases not matched to a gene. Germline CDR1 SEHNR, CDR2 FQNEAQ (reference sequence). This CDR3 spans 18 amino acids.

The chain recombines TRBV29-1 with TRBJ1-6, with D tentatively TRBD1 (6 bases). Germline CDR1 SQVTM, CDR2 ANQGSEA. The CDR3 has 14 residues. Trimming stripped 7 bases from V and 7 bases from J, with 17 bases between. CDR3 protein: CSARGGDLNSPLHF. CDR3 DNA sequence: TGCAGCGCCCGAGGGGGAGATTTAAATTCACCCCTCCACTTT.

The chain employs TRBV14 and TRBJ2-7; no firm D call. Trimming removed 0 bases from V and 2 bases from J, with 11 bases in between. CDR3 length: 15 amino acids. Germline V gene sequence: CDR1 SGHDN, CDR2 FVKESK. The CDR3: CASSQDRGPAYEQYF. CDR3 bases: TGTGCCAGCAGCCAAGATCGTGGCCCAGCCTACGAGCAGTACTTC.

V is TRBV4-3 and J is TRBJ1-3; D is unresolved. Trimming pared 3 bases from V and 0 bases from J, leaving 9 bases between. This CDR3 comprises 15 residues. From germline, CDR1 is LGHNA and CDR2 YSLEER. CDR3: CASSQRSSSGNTIYF. The CDR3, as DNA: TGCGCCAGCAGCCAGAGGTCGAGCTCTGGAAACACCATATATTTT.

The V and J genes are TRBV28 and TRBJ1-1; D is unclear. This CDR3 contains 12 residues. Germline V gene sequence: CDR1 MDHEN, CDR2 SYDVKM. Deletions cut 3 bases from V and 3 bases from J, with 5 bases between. CDR3 bases: TGTGCCAGCAGTTTGGTCGACACTGAAGCTTTCTTT. As protein: CASSLVDTEAFF. The full variable domain, in which reference TRBV28 and TRBJ1-1 provide the parts outside the CDR3, is DVKVTQSSRYLVKRTGEKVFLECVQDMDHENMFWYRQDPGLGLRLIYFSYDVKMKEKGDIPEGYSVSREKKERFSLILESASTNQTSMYLCASSLVDTEAFFGQGTRLTVV.

V is TRBV11-3 and J is TRBJ1-2; D is ambiguous. Trimming removed 1 base at V and 10 bases at J, with 7 bases between. The CDR3 consists of 11 residues. CDR1 and CDR2 from the germline V gene are SGHNT and YENEEA. CDR3 nucleotide sequence: TGTGCCAGCAGCTTAGGGCAGGACTACACCTTC. Its translation: CASSLGQDYTF. Full variable domain (remainder filled in from reference TRBV11-3 and TRBJ1-2): EAGVVQSPRYKIIEKKQPVAFWCNPISGHNTLYWYLQNLGQGPELLIRYENEEAVDDSQLPKDRFSAERLKGVDSTLKIQPAELGDSAVYLCASSLGQDYTFGSGTRLTVV.

This chain links TRBV28 with TRBJ1-3; perhaps TRBD1 as D (6 bases). The germline gives CDR1 MDHEN, CDR2 SYDVKM. The V end lost 7 bases, the J end lost 4 bases, and 14 bases lay between the germline ends. This CDR3 is built from 14 residues. CDR3 DNA: TGTGCCAGCACTTCGGGGGGGCCAGGAAACACCATATATTTT. It yields the protein CASTSGGPGNTIYF. The full variable domain, with the rest looked up from reference TRBV28 and TRBJ1-3, is DVKVTQSSRYLVKRTGEKVFLECVQDMDHENMFWYRQDPGLGLRLIYFSYDVKMKEKGDIPEGYSVSREKKERFSLILESASTNQTSMYLCASTSGGPGNTIYFGEGSWLTVV.

The chain recombines TRBV7-3 with TRBJ1-1; TRBD1 matches at 9 bases. J gave up 4 bases and V 5 bases, and 8 bases lay outside the gene matches. The CDR3 runs 15 residues. The V gene's germline CDR1 is SGHTA and CDR2 FQGTGA. The CDR3 spells CASSEQGAGFTEAFF. CDR3 DNA: TGTGCCAGCAGCGAACAGGGGGCGGGTTTCACTGAAGCTTTCTTT.

The rearrangement uses TRBV10-3 and TRBJ2-7; D is perhaps TRBD1 or TRBD2 (5 bases each). V was clipped by 6 bases and J by 2 bases, with 5 bases between them. Germline V lookup: CDR1 ENHRY, CDR2 SYGVKD. CDR3 length: 11 residues. CDR3 DNA sequence: TGTGCCATCAGGGGACCCTACGAGCAGTACTTC. Translation: CAIRGPYEQYF.

The chain uses TRBV9 and TRBJ1-5, with a weak D call TRBD1 (5 bases). The CDR3 length is 15 residues. CDR1 is SGDLS and CDR2 is YYNGEE in the germline V gene. The ends were cut back, 5 bases at V and 3 bases at J, with 15 bases in the middle. The CDR3 DNA reads as TGTGCCAGCAGTTCACAGGAGACCTTCAATCAGCCCCAGCATTTT. It is translated as CASSSQETFNQPQHF.

This clone was counted a single time. The chain uses TRBV18 and TRBJ1-2, with D possibly matching TRBD1 (5 bases). The CDR3 has 18 residues. CDR1 is KGHSH, CDR2 LQKENI, per germline. V dropped 1 base and J dropped 4 bases, with 22 bases sitting between them. CDR3 in DNA: TGTGCCAGCTCACCACTACAGGAAAATCTTGGAACAGGCTATGGCTACACCTTC. This sequence encodes CASSPLQENLGTGYGYTF.

A single count supports this clone. V gene TRBV9 combines with J gene TRBJ1-2; D might be TRBD1 (6 bases). This CDR3 is built from 15 residues. The V end was cut by 2 bases, the J end by 4 bases, with 15 bases between. Germline assignment: CDR1 SGDLS and CDR2 YYNGEE. The CDR3 here is CASSVSHTGSYGYTF. In DNA form, the CDR3 reads TGTGCCAGCAGCGTCTCACATACAGGGTCCTATGGCTACACCTTC.

The V gene is TRBV7-3, the J gene TRBJ2-2, with D perhaps matching TRBD2 (6 bases). The germline CDR1 and CDR2 sequences are SGHTA and FQGTGA. V shed 6 bases and J shed 0 bases, with 11 bases lying between them. The CDR3 is made up of 15 amino acids. This CDR3 reads CASRPGLANTGELFF. The DNA of the CDR3 is TGTGCCAGCAGACCGGGACTTGCGAACACCGGGGAGCTGTTTTTT.

The chain carries TRBV19 and TRBJ2-1, with D perhaps matching TRBD1 (5 bases). V lost 7 bases and J lost 3, with 25 bases in between. Germline V gives CDR1 LNHDA, CDR2 SQIVND (reference sequence). This CDR3 has 18 amino acids. This CDR3 is CASTPSPPDTLVYNEQFF. As DNA, the CDR3 is TGTGCCAGTACCCCAAGTCCCCCGGACACCCTTGTCTACAATGAGCAGTTCTTC.